This T cell receptor (beta chain) was identified in a study of blood T cell repertoires in COVID-19. Turning to the study itself: The United States, Italy and Spain supplied acute and convalescent COVID-19 samples. The analysed material was cDNA or gDNA that came from T cells, B-cell-depleted T cells, or PBMCs.

Seattle participants joined during active infection and were tracked over time. CDR1 and CDR2 (germline): SGHRS, YFSETQ. The CDR3 runs 14 residues. Unmatched junction bases numbered 9, after V lost 4 bases and J lost 9 bases. Study processing details: Nucleated cell counts were estimated from reference gene primer amplification. Assay used: immunoSEQ multiplex PCR; TCRdb lists only in-frame clones, some missing. Clonal size and the V and J genes are those of that table, whereas D and trimming came from the DNA. The sample carries over 85,000 clones, over 75% recorded once. The chain couples TRBV5-1 to TRBJ2-1; TRBD2 matches at 8 bases. The receptor's source is a woman aged 80 or over with COVID-19, enrolled during active disease. Sequences were obtained from peripheral blood. CDR3 amino acids: CASSARAGEAEQFF. The DNA for the CDR3 is TGCGCCAGCAGCGCTCGAGCGGGAGAAGCTGAGCAGTTCTTC.